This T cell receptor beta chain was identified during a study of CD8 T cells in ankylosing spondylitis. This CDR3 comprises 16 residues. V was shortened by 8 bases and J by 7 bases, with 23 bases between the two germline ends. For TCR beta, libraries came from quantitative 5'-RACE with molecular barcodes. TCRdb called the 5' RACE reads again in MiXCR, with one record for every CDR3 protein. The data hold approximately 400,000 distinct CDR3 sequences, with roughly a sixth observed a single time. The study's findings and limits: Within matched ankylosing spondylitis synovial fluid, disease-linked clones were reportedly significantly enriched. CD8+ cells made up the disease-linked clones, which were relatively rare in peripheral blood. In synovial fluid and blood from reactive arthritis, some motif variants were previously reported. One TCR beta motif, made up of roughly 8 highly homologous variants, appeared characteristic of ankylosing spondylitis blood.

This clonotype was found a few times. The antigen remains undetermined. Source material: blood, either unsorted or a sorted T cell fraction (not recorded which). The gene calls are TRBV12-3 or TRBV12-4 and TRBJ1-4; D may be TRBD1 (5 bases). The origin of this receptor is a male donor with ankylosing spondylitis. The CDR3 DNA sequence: TGTGCCAGCGTTGGCAGGGAAGGCGGACGGACTGAAAAACTGTTTTTT. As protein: CASVGREGGRTEKLFF.